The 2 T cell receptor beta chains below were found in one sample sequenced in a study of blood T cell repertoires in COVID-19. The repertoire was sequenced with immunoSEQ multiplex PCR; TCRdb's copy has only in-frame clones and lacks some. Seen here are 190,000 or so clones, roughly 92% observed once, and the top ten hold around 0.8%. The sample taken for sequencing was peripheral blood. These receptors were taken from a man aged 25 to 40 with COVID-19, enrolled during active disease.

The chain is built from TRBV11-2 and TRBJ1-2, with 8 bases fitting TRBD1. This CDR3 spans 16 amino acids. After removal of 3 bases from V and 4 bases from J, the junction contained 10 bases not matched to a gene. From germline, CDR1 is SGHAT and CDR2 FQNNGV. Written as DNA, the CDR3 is TGTGCCAGCAGCTTGGACAGGGTTAGGCTTACCTATGGCTACACCTTC. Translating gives CASSLDRVRLTYGYTF.

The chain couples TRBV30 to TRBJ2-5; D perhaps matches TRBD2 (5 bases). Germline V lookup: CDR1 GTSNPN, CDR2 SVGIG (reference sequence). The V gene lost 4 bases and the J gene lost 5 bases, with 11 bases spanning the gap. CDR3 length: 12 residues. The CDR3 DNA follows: TGTGCCTGGACATTGGGCGGGGAGACCCAGTACTTC. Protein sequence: CAWTLGGETQYF. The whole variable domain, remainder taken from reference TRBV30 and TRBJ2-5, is SQTIHQWPATLVQPVGSPLSLECTVEGTSNPNLYWYRQAAGRGLQLLFYSVGIGQISSEVPQNLSASRPQDRQFILSSKKLLLSDSGFYLCAWTLGGETQYFGPGTRLLVL.